This T cell receptor (beta chain) was obtained from a study of T cells in Graves' hyperthyroidism and ophthalmopathy. RNA transcripts served as the template for amplifying TCR beta CDR3 regions. RT-PCR in the first round (using the HTBI primer set) targeted the TCR CDR3. TCRdb reprocessed the multiplex PCR reads with MiXCR, giving one entry per CDR3 protein. The sample lists around 350,000 distinct CDR3 sequences, 20% to 25% occurring once. Ten or more counts support this clonotype. This CDR3 is 12 amino acids long. V was cut by 7 bases and J by 5 bases, with 14 bases left in between. Germline V gene sequence: CDR1 SQVTM, CDR2 ANQGSEA.

Sequencing was carried out using blood. The receptor was isolated from a man aged 50 or older with Graves' hyperthyroidism. This chain links TRBV29-1 with TRBJ1-1; unclear D gene. The CDR3 is CSGAGLGTEAFF. The CDR3 DNA sequence: TGCAGCGGAGCGGGTTTAGGGACTGAAGCTTTCTTT.